This TCR beta chain was recorded in a study of blood T cells in healthy people across ages. The use of a sample-barcoded 5' primer and a J-beta primer mix characterized a second PCR of about 6 to 12 cycles. Carrying 12 random nucleotides, a template-switch adaptor labeled each individual cDNA molecule. TCRdb reprocessed the 5' RACE reads via MiXCR and lists one record per CDR3 protein. The data hold more than 650,000 distinct CDR3 sequences, with approximately 21% observed a single time. This CDR3 region has 15 residues. The germline gives CDR1 SGHNT, CDR2 YENEEA. V was pared by 7 bases and J by 0 bases, with 16 bases between. Study outcomes and limitations: The study lacked donor CMV status, which possibly confounded expanded clonotype changes. Diversity estimates drawn from one million T cells were deemed underestimates.

This clonotype has just a few counts. Its antigen is not known. Per individual sample, total RNA of at least 5.5 micrograms was extracted. Source material: blood. This chain connects TRBV11-3 to TRBJ2-7, with D possibly being TRBD2 (5 bases). This sequence was found in a man between 65 and 85 years old in good health. CDR3 bases: TGTGCCAGCACCAGAGGGCAGGAAAGCTCCTACGAGCAGTACTTC. Residues: CASTRGQESSYEQYF.